The T cell receptor (beta chain) described here comes from a study of T-cell memory formation after mild COVID-19. Study-wide background: Among the donors, TCR clusters were largely specific to each donor. General study points: The finding that pre-infection memory included some responding clones suggested that cross-reactive memory joined. Shrinking CD4+ clones resided mostly in CM and EM, and CD8+ ones in EMRA. Later expanders leaned toward CD4+, whereas clones contracting from day 15 to 85 were balanced CD4/CD8.

TCRdb reanalysed the 5' RACE reads using MiXCR and keeps one entry per CDR3 protein. The profile shows approximately 480,000 distinct CDR3 sequences, 15% to 20% of them singletons. Remarks on this clonotype: Its antigen is undetermined.

The J segment lost 4 bases and the V segment lost 0 bases, leaving 5 bases of the junction unmatched. The V gene's germline CDR1 is LNHNV and CDR2 YYDKDF (reference sequence). The CDR3 runs 17 residues. Material: PBMCs or a T cell subset sorted from them (not recorded which). J is TRBJ2-1 and V is TRBV15; TRBD2 aligns across 11 bases. The receptor's source is an adult woman who had mild COVID-19 (a few samples of this study predate the infection). Cell type and time point are not known. CDR3: CATSRDQGLAEYNEQFF. CDR3 sequence (DNA): TGTGCCACCAGCAGAGATCAGGGACTAGCGGAATACAATGAGCAGTTCTTC.